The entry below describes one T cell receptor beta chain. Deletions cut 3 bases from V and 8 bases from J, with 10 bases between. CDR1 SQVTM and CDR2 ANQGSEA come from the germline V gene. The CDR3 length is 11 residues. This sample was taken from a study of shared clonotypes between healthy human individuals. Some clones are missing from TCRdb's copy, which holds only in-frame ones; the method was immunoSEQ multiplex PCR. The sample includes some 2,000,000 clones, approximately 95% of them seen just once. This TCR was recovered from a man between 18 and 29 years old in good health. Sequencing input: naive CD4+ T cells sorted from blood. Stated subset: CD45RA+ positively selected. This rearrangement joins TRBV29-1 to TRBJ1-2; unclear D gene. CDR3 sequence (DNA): TGCAGCGTTGATCCCAGGTACGGCTACACCTTC. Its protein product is CSVDPRYGYTF.